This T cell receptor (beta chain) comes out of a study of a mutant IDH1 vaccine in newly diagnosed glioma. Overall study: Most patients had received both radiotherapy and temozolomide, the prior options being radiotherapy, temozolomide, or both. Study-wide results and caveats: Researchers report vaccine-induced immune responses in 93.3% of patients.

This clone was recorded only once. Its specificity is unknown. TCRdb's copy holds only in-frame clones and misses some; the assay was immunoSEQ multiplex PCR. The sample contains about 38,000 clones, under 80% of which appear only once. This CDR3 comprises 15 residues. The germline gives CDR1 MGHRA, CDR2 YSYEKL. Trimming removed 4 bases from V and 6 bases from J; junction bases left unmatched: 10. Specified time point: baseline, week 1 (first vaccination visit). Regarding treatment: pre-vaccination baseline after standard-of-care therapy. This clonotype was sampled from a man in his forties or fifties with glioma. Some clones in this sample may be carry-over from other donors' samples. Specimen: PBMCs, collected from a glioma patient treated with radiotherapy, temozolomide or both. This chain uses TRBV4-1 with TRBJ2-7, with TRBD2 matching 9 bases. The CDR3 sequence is CASSRRSGGSSEQYF. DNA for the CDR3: TGCGCCAGCAGCCGGCGGAGCGGGGGGTCCAGCGAGCAGTACTTC.